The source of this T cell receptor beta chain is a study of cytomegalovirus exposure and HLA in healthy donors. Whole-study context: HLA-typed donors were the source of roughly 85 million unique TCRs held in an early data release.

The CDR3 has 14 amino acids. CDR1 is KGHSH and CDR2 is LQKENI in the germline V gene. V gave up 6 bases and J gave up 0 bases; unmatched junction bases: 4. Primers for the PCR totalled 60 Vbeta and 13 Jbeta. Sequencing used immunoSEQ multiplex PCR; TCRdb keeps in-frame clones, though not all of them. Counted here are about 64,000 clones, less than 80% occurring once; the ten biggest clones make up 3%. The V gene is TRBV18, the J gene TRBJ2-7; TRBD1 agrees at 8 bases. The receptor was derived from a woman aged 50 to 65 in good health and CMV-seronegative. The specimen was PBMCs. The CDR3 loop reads CASSQDRDSYEQYF. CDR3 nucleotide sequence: TGTGCCAGCTCCCAGGACAGGGACTCCTACGAGCAGTACTTC.